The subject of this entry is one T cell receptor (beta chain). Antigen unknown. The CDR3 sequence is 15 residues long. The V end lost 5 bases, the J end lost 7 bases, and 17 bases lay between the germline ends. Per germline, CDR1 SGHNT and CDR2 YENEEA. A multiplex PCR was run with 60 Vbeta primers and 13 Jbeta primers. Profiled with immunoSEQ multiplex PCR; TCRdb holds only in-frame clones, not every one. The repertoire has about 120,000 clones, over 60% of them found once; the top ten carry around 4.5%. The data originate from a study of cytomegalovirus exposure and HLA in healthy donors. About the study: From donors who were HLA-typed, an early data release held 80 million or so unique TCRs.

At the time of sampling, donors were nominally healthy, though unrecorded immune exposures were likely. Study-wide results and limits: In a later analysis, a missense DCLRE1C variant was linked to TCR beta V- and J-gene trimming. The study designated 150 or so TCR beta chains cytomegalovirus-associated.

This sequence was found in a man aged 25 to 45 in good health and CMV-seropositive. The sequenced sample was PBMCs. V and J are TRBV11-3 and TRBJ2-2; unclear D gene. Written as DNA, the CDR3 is TGTGCCAGCAGCAAAACGGCAGCCGCAGGCGGGGAGCTGTTTTTT. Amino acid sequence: CASSKTAAAGGELFF.